Presented here are 2 T cell receptor beta chains from one specimen sequenced in a study of regulatory T cells in long-lasting Graves disease. Arm-PCR of CDR3 regions with iRepertoire HTBI primers generated TCR beta libraries. Each CDR3 protein gets one entry after TCRdb re-called the multiplex PCR reads with MiXCR. This table holds hundreds of thousands of distinct CDR3 sequences, approximately 15% found once. Time point defined: newly diagnosed GD, antithyroid drugs for less than 3 months. There was RNA extracted from PBMCs, and the TCR library was made from it. These data were also reused for a study on T cells in Graves' hyperthyroidism and ophthalmopathy.

The sample consisted of peripheral blood mononuclear cells (PBMCs), taken at new diagnosis, from a patient treated with antithyroid drugs. The receptors originated from a man aged 40-49 years with Graves disease.

This clonotype was observed at least ten times. The rearrangement joins TRBV24-1 to TRBJ1-1; D ambiguous. V lost 5 bases and J lost 3, with 15 bases in between. The CDR3 has 15 amino acids. Germline V gene lookup returns CDR1 KGHDR and CDR2 SFDVKD. CDR3 loop: CATSGAGSADTEAFF. DNA of the CDR3: TGTGCCACCAGTGGGGCGGGGTCCGCGGACACTGAAGCTTTCTTT.

This clonotype was seen repeatedly, ten times or more. The V gene is TRBV28, the J gene TRBJ1-5; D is undetermined. The CDR3 contains 12 residues. CDR1 is MDHEN and CDR2 is SYDVKM in the germline V gene. Trimming took 7 bases from V and 7 from J, leaving 11 bases between them. CDR3 residues: CASTGSRQPQHF. The CDR3 DNA is TGTGCCAGCACAGGCAGTAGGCAGCCCCAGCATTTT.